This paragraph reports one T cell receptor beta chain. What it binds is unknown. CDR3 length equals 13 residues. CDR1 MNHNY and CDR2 SVGAGI come from the germline V gene (reference sequence). Clones were sequenced by immunoSEQ multiplex PCR, and TCRdb holds only the in-frame ones, with some missing. Altogether 2 million to 2.5 million clones are present, about 93% being singletons, with the ten largest covering approximately 1.7%. The data derive from a study of shared clonotypes between healthy human individuals. General study points: When naive CD4 clonotypes were compared across a few donors, 5% to 5.5% were shared.

CD45RO-negative, CCR7-positively selected cells formed the naive CD8 fraction, excluding terminally differentiated effector memory CD45RA+ cells. Nashville, Tennessee was home to all donors, who were Caucasian adults. The sequence came from a man between 18 and 29 years old in good health. Some clones in this sample may be carry-over from other donors' samples. Specimen: naive CD8+ T cells from PBMCs. The V call is TRBV6-6, the J call TRBJ2-5, with 8 bases aligning to TRBD2. The J call may be in error: the DNA end matches TRBJ2-7 better. The CDR3 loop is CASSTSGSYEQYF. The CDR3 nucleotides are TGTGCCAGCAGTACTAGCGGATCCTACGAGCAGTACTTC.